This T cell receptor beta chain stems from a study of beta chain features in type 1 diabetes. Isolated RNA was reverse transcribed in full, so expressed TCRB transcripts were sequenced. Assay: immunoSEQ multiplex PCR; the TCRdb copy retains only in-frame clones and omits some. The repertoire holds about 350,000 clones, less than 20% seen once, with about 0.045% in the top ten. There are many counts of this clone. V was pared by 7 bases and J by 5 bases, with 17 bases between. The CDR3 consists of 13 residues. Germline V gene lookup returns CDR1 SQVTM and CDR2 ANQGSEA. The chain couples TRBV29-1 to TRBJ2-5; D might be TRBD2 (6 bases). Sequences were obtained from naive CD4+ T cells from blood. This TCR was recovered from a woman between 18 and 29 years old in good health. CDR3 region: CSAGWDRGETQYF. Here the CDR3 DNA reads TGCAGCGCCGGCTGGGATCGGGGGGAGACCCAGTACTTC.